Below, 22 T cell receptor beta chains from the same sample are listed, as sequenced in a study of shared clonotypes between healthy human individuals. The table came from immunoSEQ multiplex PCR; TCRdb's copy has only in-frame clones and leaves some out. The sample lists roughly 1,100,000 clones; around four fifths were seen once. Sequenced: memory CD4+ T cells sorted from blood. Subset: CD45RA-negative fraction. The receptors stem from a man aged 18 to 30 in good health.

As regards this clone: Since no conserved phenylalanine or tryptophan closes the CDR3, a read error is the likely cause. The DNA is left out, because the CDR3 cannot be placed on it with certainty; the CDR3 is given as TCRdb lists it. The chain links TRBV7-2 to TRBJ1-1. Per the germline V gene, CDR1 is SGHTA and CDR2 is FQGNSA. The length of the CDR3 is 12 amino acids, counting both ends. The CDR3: CASSSSLAGLRI.

The CDR3 loop is CASSRSQGALGDTQYF. CDR3 coding DNA: TGCGCCAGCAGTAGATCACAGGGGGCCCTGGGGGATACGCAGTATTTT. The gene calls are TRBV5-1 and TRBJ2-3; 9 positions match TRBD1. In germline, CDR1 is SGHRS, CDR2 YFSETQ. The CDR3 length is 16 residues. After removal of 5 bases from V and 6 bases from J, the junction contained 13 bases not matched to a gene.

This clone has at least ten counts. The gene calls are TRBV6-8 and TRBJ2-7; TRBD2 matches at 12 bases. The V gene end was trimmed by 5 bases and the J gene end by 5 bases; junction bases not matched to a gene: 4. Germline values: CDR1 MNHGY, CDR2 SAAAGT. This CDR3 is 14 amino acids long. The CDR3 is CASSRTSGTNEQYF. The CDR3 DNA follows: TGTGCCAGCAGTCGGACTAGCGGGACGAACGAGCAGTACTTC.

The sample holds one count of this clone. In DNA form, the CDR3 reads TGTGCCAGCAGCTTATTTGACAGGCCCTCTAGGGGCTACACCTTC. Protein: CASSLFDRPSRGYTF. The chain uses TRBV13 and TRBJ1-2; D is possibly TRBD1 (6 bases). Trimming took 2 bases from V and 8 from J, leaving 18 bases between them. The CDR3 covers 15 residues. Germline loops: CDR1 PRHDT, CDR2 FYEKMQ (reference sequence).

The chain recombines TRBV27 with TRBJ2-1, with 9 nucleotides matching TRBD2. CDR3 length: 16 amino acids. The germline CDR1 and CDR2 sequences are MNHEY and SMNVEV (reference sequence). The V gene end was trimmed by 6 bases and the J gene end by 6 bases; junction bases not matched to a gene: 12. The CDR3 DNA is TGTGCCAGCAGGAATCCGGGACTAGCCCCCTCCAATGAGCAGTTCTTC. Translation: CASRNPGLAPSNEQFF.

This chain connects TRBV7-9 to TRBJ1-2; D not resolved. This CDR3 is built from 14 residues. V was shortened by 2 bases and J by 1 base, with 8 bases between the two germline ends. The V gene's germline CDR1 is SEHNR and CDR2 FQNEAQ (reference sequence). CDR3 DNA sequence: TGTGCCAGCAGCTTATCCGGCCTTAACTATGGCTACACCTTC. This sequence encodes CASSLSGLNYGYTF. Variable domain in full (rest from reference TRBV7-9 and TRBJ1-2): DTGVSQNPRHKITKRGQNVTFRCDPISEHNRLYWYRQTLGQGPEFLTYFQNEAQLEKSRLLSDRFSAERPKGSFSTLEIQRTEQGDSAMYLCASSLSGLNYGYTFGSGTRLTVV.

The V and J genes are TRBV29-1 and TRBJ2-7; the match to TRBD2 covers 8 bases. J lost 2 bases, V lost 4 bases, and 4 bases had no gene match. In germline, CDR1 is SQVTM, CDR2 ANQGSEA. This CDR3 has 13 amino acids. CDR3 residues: CSVGSGGTYEQYF. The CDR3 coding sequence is TGCAGCGTTGGAAGCGGGGGTACCTACGAGCAGTACTTC.

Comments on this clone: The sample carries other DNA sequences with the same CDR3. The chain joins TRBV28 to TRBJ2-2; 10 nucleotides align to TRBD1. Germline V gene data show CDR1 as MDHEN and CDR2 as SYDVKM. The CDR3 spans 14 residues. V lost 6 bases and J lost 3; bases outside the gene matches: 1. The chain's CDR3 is CASRGTGDTGELFF. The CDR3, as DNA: TGTGCCAGCAGGGGGACAGGGGACACCGGGGAGCTGTTTTTT.

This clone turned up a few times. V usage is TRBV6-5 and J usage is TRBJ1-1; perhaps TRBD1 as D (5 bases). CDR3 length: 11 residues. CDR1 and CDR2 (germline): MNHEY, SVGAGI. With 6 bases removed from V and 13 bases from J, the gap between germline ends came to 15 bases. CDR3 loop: CASRSDARDFF. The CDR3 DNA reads TGTGCCAGCAGATCCGACGCCAGGGATTTCTTT.

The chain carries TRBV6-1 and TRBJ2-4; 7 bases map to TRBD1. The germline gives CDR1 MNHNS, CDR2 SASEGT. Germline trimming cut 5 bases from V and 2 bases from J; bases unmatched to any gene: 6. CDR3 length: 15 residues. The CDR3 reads CASSKTGVTKNIQYF. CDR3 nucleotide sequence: TGTGCCAGCAGTAAAACAGGGGTCACCAAAAACATTCAGTACTTC.

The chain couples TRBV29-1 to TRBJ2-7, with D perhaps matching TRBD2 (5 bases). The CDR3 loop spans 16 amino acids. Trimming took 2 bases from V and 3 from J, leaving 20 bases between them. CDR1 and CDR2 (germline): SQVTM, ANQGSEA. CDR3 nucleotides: TGCAGCGTTGAACCCTACAGCCCTCGGGGAGACTACGAGCAGTACTTC. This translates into CSVEPYSPRGDYEQYF.

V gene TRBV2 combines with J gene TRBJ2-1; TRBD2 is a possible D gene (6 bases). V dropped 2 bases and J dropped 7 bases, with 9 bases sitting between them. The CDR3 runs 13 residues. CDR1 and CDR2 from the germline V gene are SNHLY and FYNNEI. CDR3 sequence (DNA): TGTGCCAGCAGTGAAACTAGCTTTAATGAGCAGTTCTTC. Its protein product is CASSETSFNEQFF.

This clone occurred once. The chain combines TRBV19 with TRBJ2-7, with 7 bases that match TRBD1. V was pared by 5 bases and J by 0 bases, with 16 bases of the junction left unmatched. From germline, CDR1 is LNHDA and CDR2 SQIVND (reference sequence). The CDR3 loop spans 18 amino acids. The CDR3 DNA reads TGTGCCAGTAGTGTCGCCCGGGACAGCGTTATTAGCTCCTACGAGCAGTACTTC. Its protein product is CASSVARDSVISSYEQYF.

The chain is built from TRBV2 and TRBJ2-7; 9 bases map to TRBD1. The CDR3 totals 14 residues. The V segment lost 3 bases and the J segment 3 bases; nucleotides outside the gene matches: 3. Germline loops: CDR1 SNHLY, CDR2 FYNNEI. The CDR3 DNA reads TGTGCCAGCAGTGATTTGGACAGGGGCTACGAGCAGTACTTC. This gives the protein CASSDLDRGYEQYF.

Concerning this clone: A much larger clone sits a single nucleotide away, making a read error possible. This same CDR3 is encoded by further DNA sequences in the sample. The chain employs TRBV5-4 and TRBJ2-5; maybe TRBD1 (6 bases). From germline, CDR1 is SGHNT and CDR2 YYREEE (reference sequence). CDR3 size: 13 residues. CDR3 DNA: TGCGCCAGCAGCTTGGACAGACAAGAGACCCAGTACTTC. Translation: CASSLDRQETQYF.

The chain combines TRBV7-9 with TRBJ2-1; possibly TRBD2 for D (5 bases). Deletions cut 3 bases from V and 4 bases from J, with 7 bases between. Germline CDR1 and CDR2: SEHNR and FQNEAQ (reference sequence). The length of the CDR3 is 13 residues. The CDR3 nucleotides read TGTGCCAGCAGCTTGGGGAGATACAATGAGCAGTTCTTC. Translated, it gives CASSLGRYNEQFF.

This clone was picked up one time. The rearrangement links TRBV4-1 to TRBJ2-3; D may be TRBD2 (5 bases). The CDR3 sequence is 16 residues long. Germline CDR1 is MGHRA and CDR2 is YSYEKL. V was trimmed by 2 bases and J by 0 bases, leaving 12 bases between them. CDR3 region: CASSQRGHTSTDTQYF. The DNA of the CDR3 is TGCGCCAGCAGCCAACGGGGTCATACAAGCACAGATACGCAGTATTTT.

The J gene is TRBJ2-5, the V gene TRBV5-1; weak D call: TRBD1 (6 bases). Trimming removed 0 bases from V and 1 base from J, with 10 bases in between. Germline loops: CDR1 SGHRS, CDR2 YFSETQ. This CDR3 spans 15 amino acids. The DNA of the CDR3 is TGCGCCAGCAGCTTGGAAGGACAGACCCAAGAGACCCAGTACTTC. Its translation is CASSLEGQTQETQYF.

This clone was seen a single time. The CDR3 bases are TGTGCCAGCAGTGAAAGGGGGACTAGCGGAGAGCAGTTCTTC. It encodes CASSERGTSGEQFF. V and J are TRBV2 and TRBJ2-1, with 11 bases fitting TRBD2. V shed 2 bases and J 10 bases; nucleotides not matched to a gene: 4. Germline assignment: CDR1 SNHLY and CDR2 FYNNEI. This CDR3 spans 14 amino acids.

The CDR3 bases are TGTGCCAGCAGTGATAGCGGGACCTACGAGCAGTACTTC. Translated, it gives CASSDSGTYEQYF. The rearrangement uses TRBV2 and TRBJ2-7; 8 bases are shared with TRBD2. V lost 3 bases, J lost 2 bases, and 0 bases stayed unmatched. Per the germline V gene, CDR1 is SNHLY and CDR2 is FYNNEI. The CDR3 totals 13 residues.

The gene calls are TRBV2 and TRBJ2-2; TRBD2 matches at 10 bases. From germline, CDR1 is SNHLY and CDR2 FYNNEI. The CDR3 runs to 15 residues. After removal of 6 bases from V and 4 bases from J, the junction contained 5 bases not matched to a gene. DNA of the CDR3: TGTGCCAGCAGAGGCAGCGGGGGGGCCACCGGGGAGCTGTTTTTT. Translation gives CASRGSGGATGELFF.

CDR3 nucleotides: TGTGCCAGCAGTCCCCCCGGACAGGGGAGCTCCTACGAGCAGTACTTC. As protein: CASSPPGQGSSYEQYF. V gene TRBV28 combines with J gene TRBJ2-7; 9 bases map to TRBD1. The CDR3 totals 16 residues. V gave up 5 bases and J gave up 0 bases; unmatched junction bases: 8. Germline CDR1 and CDR2: MDHEN and SYDVKM.